This T cell receptor beta chain comes out of a study of OX40 agonist ivuxolimab in advanced cancers. Background on the study: The patients' treatment was ivuxolimab, an agonistic anti-OX40 (CD134) antibody. Prior anti-PD-1, anti-PD-L1 or anti-CTLA-4 therapy did not bar entry, and roughly 40% had some. Partial responses occurred in Three dose-escalation patients, one with hepatocellular carcinoma and two with cutaneous melanoma.

Clones were sequenced by immunoSEQ multiplex PCR, and TCRdb holds only the in-frame ones, with some missing. Of around 100,000 clones in the sample, about 88% were seen once. The CDR3 runs 16 residues. V lost 4 bases and J lost 6; bases outside the gene matches: 8. Germline assignment: CDR1 SGDLS and CDR2 YYNGEE. Study-level results: Normalized T-cell clonal expansion was also low in a subset of nonresponders.

Of note for this clone: As yet, its antigen is unknown.

The starting material was CD4+ or CD8+ T cells sorted from blood, obtained in a trial of the OX40 agonist ivuxolimab. This clonotype was obtained from an adult with an advanced solid tumor such as melanoma, head and neck, liver or kidney cancer. This chain links TRBV9 with TRBJ2-1, with 12 bases lining up with TRBD2. In nucleotides, the CDR3 is TGTGCCAGCAGCTTCGCGGGACTAGCGGGCTCCAATGAGCAGTTCTTC. Residues: CASSFAGLAGSNEQFF.